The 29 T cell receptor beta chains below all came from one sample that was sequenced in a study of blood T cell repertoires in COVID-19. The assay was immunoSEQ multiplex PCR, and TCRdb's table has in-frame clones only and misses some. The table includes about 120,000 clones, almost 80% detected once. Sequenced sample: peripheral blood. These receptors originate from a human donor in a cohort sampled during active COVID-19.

The DNA of the CDR3 is TGTGCCAGCAGCCAAGTAAACTACTGGGTTGACACCGGGGAGCTGTTTTTT. It specifies CASSQVNYWVDTGELFF. The chain has TRBV3-1 (or the pseudogene TRBV3-2) and TRBJ2-2; D gene unclear. This CDR3 has 17 residues. Germline lookup yields CDR1 LGHDT and CDR2 YNNKEL (reference sequence). Trimming left V 1 base short and J 3 bases short, with 15 bases between.

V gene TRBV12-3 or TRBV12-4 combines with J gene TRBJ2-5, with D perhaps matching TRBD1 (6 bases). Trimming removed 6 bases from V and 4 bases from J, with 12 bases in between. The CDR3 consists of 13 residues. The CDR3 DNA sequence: TGTGCCAGCAGGCCGTCAGGGGCAGAGACCCAGTACTTC. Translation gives CASRPSGAETQYF.

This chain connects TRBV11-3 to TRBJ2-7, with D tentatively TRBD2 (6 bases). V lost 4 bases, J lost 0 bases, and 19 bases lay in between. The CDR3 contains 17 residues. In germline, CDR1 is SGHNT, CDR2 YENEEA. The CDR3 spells CASSSRSLAPSSYEQYF. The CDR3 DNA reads TGTGCCAGCAGCTCCCGCTCCCTAGCGCCTAGCTCCTACGAGCAGTACTTC.

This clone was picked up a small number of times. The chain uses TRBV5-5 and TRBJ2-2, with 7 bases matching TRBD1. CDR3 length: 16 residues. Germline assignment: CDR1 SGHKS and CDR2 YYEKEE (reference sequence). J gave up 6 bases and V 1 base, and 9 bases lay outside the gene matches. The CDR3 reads CASSLLMTGSAGELFF. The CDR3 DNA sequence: TGTGCCAGCAGCTTGTTGATGACAGGGTCGGCCGGGGAGCTGTTTTTT.

CDR3 nucleotide sequence: TGTGCCAGCAGCAGGGACATTCAAGAGACCCAGTACTTC. It is translated as CASSRDIQETQYF. This chain joins TRBV7-8 and TRBJ2-5; tentatively, D is TRBD1 (6 bases). The germline V and J ends were trimmed by 5 bases and 2 bases, with 9 bases remaining between them. CDR1 and CDR2 (germline): SGHVS, FQNEAQ. This CDR3 spans 13 amino acids. The whole variable domain, filled in from reference TRBV7-8 and TRBJ2-5, reads GAGVSQSPRYKVAKRGQDVALRCDPISGHVSLFWYQQALGQGPEFLTYFQNEAQLDKSGLPSDRFFAERPEGSVSTLKIQRTQQEDSAVYLCASSRDIQETQYFGPGTRLLVL.

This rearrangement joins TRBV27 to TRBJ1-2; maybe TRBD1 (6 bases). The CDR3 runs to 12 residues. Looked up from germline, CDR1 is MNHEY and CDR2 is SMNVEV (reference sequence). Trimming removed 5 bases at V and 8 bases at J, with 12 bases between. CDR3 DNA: TGTGCCAGCAGTACAGGGAACGGCGGCTACACCTTC. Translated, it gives CASSTGNGGYTF.

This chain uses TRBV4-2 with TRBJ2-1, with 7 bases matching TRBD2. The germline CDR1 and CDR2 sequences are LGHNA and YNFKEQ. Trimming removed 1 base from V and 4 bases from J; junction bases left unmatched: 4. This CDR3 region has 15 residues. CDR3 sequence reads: CASSQVSGAYNEQFF. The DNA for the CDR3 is TGTGCCAGCAGCCAAGTCAGCGGGGCTTACAATGAGCAGTTCTTC.

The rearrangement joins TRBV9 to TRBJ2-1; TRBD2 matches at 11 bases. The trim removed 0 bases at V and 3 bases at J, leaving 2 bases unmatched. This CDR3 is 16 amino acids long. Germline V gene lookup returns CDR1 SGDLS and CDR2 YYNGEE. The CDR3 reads CASSVGGLAGYNEQFF. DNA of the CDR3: TGTGCCAGCAGCGTAGGAGGACTAGCGGGCTACAATGAGCAGTTCTTC.

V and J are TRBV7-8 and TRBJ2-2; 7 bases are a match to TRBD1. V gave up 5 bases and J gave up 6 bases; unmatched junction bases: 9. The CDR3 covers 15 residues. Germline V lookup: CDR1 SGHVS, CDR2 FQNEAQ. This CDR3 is CASSGYRDSAGELFF. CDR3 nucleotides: TGTGCCAGCAGCGGGTACCGGGACAGCGCCGGGGAGCTGTTTTTT. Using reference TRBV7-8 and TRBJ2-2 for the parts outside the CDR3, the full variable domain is GAGVSQSPRYKVAKRGQDVALRCDPISGHVSLFWYQQALGQGPEFLTYFQNEAQLDKSGLPSDRFFAERPEGSVSTLKIQRTQQEDSAVYLCASSGYRDSAGELFFGEGSRLTVL.

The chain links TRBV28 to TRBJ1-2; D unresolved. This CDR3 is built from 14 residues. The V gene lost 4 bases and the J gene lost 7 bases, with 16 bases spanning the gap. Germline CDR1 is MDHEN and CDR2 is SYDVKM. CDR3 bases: TGTGCCAGCAGTTCCGGACTCGGTGGGGTTGGCTACACCTTC. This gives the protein CASSSGLGGVGYTF.

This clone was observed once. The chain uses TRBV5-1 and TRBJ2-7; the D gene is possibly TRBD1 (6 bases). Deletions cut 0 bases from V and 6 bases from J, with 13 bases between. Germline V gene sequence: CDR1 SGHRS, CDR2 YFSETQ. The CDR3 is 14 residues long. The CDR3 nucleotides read TGCGCCAGCAGCTTGGTCCTGGGGGCGGGCGAGCAGTACTTC. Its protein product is CASSLVLGAGEQYF. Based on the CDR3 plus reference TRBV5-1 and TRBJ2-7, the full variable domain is KAGVTQTPRYLIKTRGQQVTLSCSPISGHRSVSWYQQTPGQGLQFLFEYFSETQRNKGNFPGRFSGRQFSNSRSEMNVSTLELGDSALYLCASSLVLGAGEQYFGPGTRLTVT.

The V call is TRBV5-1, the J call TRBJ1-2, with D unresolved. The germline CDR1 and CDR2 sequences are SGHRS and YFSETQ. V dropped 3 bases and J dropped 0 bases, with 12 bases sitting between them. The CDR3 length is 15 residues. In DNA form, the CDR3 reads TGCGCCAGCAGCTCCGCCGGGAGTTCTAACTATGGCTACACCTTC. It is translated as CASSSAGSSNYGYTF. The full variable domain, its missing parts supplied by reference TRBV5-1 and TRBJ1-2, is KAGVTQTPRYLIKTRGQQVTLSCSPISGHRSVSWYQQTPGQGLQFLFEYFSETQRNKGNFPGRFSGRQFSNSRSEMNVSTLELGDSALYLCASSSAGSSNYGYTFGSGTRLTVV.

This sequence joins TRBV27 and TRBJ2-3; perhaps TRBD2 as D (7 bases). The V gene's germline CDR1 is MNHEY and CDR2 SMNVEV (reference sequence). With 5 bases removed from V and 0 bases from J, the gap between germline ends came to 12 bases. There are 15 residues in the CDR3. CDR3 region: CASSRGGSSTDTQYF. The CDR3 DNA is TGTGCCAGCAGTAGGGGGGGATCTAGCACAGATACGCAGTATTTT.

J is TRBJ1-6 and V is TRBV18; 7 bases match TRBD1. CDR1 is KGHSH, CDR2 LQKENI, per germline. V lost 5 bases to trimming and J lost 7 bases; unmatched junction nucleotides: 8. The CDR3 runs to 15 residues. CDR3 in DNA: TGTGCCAGCTCATCGTCGGCAGGGGGAAATTCACCCCTCCACTTT. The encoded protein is CASSSSAGGNSPLHF.

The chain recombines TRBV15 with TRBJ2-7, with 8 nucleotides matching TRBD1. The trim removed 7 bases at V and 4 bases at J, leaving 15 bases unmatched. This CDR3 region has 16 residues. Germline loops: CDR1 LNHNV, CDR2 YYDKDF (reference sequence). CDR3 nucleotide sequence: TGTGCCACCACAACAGATCGCGACAGGGGACGGTACGAGCAGTACTTC. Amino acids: CATTTDRDRGRYEQYF.

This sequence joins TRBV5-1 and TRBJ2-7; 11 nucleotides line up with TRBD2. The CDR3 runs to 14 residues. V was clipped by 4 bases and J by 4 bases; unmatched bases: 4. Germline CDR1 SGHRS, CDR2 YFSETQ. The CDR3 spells CASSRASGGYEQYF. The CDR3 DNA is TGCGCCAGCAGCCGTGCTAGCGGGGGGTACGAGCAGTACTTC.

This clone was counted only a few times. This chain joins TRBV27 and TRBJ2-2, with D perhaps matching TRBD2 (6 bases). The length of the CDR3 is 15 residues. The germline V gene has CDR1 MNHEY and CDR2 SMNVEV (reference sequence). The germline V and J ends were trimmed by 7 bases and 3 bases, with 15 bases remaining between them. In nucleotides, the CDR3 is TGTGCCAGCACCCGGGCGGGACTTGACACCGGGGAGCTGTTTTTT. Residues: CASTRAGLDTGELFF.

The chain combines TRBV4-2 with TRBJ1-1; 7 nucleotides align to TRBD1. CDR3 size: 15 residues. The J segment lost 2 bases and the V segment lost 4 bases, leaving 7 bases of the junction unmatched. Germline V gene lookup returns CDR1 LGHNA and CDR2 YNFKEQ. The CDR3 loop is CASSLSGTDNTEAFF. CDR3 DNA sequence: TGTGCCAGCAGCCTGTCGGGGACAGATAACACTGAAGCTTTCTTT.

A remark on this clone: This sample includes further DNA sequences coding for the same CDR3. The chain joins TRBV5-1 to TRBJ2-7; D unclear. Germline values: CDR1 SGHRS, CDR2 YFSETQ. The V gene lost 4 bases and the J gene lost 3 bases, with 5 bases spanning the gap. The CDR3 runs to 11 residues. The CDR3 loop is CASSPGYEQYF. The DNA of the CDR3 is TGCGCCAGCAGCCCGGGCTACGAGCAGTACTTC.

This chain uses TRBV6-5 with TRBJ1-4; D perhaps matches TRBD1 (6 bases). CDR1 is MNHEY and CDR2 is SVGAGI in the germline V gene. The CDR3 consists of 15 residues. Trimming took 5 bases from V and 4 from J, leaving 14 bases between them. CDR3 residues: CASSHKTGLNEKLFF. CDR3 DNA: TGTGCCAGCAGTCATAAGACAGGTCTTAATGAAAAACTGTTTTTT.

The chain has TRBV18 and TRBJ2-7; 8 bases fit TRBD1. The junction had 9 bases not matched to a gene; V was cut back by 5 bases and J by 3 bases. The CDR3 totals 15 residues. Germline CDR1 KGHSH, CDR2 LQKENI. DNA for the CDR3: TGTGCCAGCTCATTTTCCGACAGGGGAGGCTACGAGCAGTACTTC. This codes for CASSFSDRGGYEQYF.

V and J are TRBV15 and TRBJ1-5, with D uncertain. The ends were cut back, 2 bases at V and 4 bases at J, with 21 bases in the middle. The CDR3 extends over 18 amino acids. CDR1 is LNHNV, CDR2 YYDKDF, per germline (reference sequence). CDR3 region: CATSRPAREAGQNQPQHF. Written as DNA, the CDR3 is TGTGCCACCAGCAGACCTGCCAGAGAGGCCGGCCAGAATCAGCCCCAGCATTTT.

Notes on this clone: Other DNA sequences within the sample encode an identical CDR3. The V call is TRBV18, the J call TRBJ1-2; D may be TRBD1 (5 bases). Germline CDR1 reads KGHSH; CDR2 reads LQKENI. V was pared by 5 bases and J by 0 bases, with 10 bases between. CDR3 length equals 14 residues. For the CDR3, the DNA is TGTGCCAGCTCATCCGACAGCTCTAACTATGGCTACACCTTC. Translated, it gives CASSSDSSNYGYTF.

The CDR3 bases are TGCGCCAGCAGCGGATCGGGACAGGGTAATTACGAGCAGTACTTC. Its protein product is CASSGSGQGNYEQYF. The gene calls are TRBV5-1 and TRBJ2-7; 9 bases are shared with TRBD1. The J segment lost 4 bases and the V segment lost 4 bases, leaving 9 bases of the junction unmatched. This CDR3 contains 15 residues. Germline lookup yields CDR1 SGHRS and CDR2 YFSETQ. Supplemented by reference TRBV5-1 and TRBJ2-7, the full variable domain reads KAGVTQTPRYLIKTRGQQVTLSCSPISGHRSVSWYQQTPGQGLQFLFEYFSETQRNKGNFPGRFSGRQFSNSRSEMNVSTLELGDSALYLCASSGSGQGNYEQYFGPGTRLTVT.

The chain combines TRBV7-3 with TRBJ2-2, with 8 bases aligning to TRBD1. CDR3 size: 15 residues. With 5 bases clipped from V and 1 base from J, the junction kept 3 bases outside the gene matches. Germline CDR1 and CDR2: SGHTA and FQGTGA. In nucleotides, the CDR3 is TGTGCCAGCAGCCCGGGACAGGTGAACACCGGGGAGCTGTTTTTT. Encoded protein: CASSPGQVNTGELFF.

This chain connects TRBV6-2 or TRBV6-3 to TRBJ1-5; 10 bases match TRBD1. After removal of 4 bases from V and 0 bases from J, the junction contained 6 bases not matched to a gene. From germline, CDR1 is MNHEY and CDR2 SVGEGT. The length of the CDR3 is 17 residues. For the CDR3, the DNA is TGTGCCAGCAGTTGGGACAGGGGTGATTATAGCAATCAGCCCCAGCATTTT. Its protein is CASSWDRGDYSNQPQHF.

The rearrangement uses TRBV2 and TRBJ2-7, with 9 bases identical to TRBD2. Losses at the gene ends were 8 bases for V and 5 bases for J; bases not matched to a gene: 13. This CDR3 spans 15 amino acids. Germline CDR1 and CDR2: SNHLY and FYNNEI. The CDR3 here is CASGSLLAGLHEQYF. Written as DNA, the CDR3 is TGTGCCAGCGGGTCTCTGCTAGCGGGACTCCACGAGCAGTACTTC.

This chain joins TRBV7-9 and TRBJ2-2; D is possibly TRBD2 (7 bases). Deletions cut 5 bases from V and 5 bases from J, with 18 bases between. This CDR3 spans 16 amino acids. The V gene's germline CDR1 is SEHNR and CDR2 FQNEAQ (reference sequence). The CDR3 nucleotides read TGTGCCAGCAGCCCTCTTCGGGGGGCGGAAACCGGGGAGCTGTTTTTT. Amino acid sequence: CASSPLRGAETGELFF.

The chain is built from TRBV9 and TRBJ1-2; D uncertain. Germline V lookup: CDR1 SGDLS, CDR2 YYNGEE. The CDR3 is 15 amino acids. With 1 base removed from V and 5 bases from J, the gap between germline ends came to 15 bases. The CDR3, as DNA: TGTGCCAGCAGCGTAAGGGAGGTACGACTATATGGCTACACCTTC. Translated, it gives CASSVREVRLYGYTF.